Listed below are T cell receptor beta chains from one sample, sequenced in a study of T cell responses to AZD1222 COVID-19 vaccine. Here immunoSEQ multiplex PCR was the method, and the copy in TCRdb shows in-frame clones only, minus some. In the table there are 75,000 to 100,000 clones, around nine tenths of which are singletons. The material sequenced was peripheral blood, taken 28 days after the second AZD1222 dose. The source of these receptors is an adult who received the AZD1222 COVID-19 vaccine. Both conserved end residues are part of each CDR3. D genes are given only for firm matches. Some rows have no size entry. The others give once, few or many, or a class for an expanded clone.

D	size	V	J	DNA	CDR3
.	.	TRBV7-2	TRBJ1-2	TGTGCCAGCAGCTTCACCCCAACAGGGCCCTATGGCTACACCTTC	CASSFTPTGPYGYTF
TRBD1	once	TRBV6-5	TRBJ1-2	TGTGCCAGCAGGGGACAGGGGAGGAGGAACTATGGCTACACCTTC	CASRGQGRRNYGYTF
TRBD1	.	TRBV28	TRBJ1-4	TGTGCCAGCAGTTTAGACAGGGGGAGGGTAAATGAAAAACTGTTTTTT	CASSLDRGRVNEKLFF
TRBD1	.	TRBV29-1	TRBJ1-3	TGCAGCGTTGACCAGGGGGGCTCTGGAAACACCATATATTTT	CSVDQGGSGNTIYF
.	.	TRBV30	TRBJ2-7	TGTGCCTGGAGTGGAGGGGGAGGGCTCTACGAGCAGTACTTC	CAWSGGGGLYEQYF
.	.	TRBV20-1	TRBJ2-2	TGCAGTGCTAGTGGGTGGACCGGGGAGCTGTTTTTT	CSASGWTGELFF
.	.	TRBV19	TRBJ1-2	TGTGCCAGTAGTATAGCGGAGGCTGCCTATGGCTACACCTTC	CASSIAEAAYGYTF
.	.	TRBV5-5	TRBJ2-7	TGTGCCAGCAGCTTGGAGGCCCTAAACTACGAGCAGTACTTC	CASSLEALNYEQYF
TRBD2	once	TRBV18	TRBJ2-7	TGTGCCAGCTCACAACCGGGACTAGGTAACTACGAGCAGTACTTC	CASSQPGLGNYEQYF
.	.	TRBV9	TRBJ2-6	TGTGCCAGCAGCGTAGGCCCGGGGGCACATGGGGCCAACGTCCTGACTTTC	CASSVGPGAHGANVLTF
.	once	TRBV19	TRBJ2-7	TGTGCCAGTAGTGCTCAGGGAGGCTCAGGGTTTGAGCAGTACTTC	CASSAQGGSGFEQYF
.	.	TRBV3-1/TRBV3-2	TRBJ2-3	TGTGCCAGCAGCCAAGTAGTAGGGGTTGCAGATACGCAGTATTTT	CASSQVVGVADTQYF
.	.	TRBV7-3	TRBJ2-1	TGTGCCAGCAGCTTAACAAGTCTTGGCTCCTACAATGAGCAGTTCTTC	CASSLTSLGSYNEQFF
.	few	TRBV12-5	TRBJ2-2	TGTGCTAGTGCCCTGAACACCGGGGAGCTGTTTTTT	CASALNTGELFF
.	.	TRBV21-1	TRBJ2-3	TGTGCCAGCAGCTCCCCGGGGGGGGGAACGCAGTATTTT	CASSSPGGGTQYF
.	once	TRBV6-6	TRBJ1-2	TGTGCCAGCAGTTCCACTTCAGGGTATGGCTACACCTTC	CASSSTSGYGYTF
TRBD1	.	TRBV24-1	TRBJ1-1	TGTGCCACCGACTCCCGGGACAGGGATCGGGGCACTGAAGCTTTCTTT	CATDSRDRDRGTEAFF
TRBD2	few	TRBV11-2	TRBJ2-3	TGTGCCAGCAGCTTACCTAGCGGGGGGGCCACGGTGAATACGCAGTATTTT	CASSLPSGGATVNTQYF
.	.	TRBV5-6	TRBJ1-6	TGTGCCAGCAGCTTGTGGCAGTATAATTCACCCCTCCACTTT	CASSLWQYNSPLHF
.	.	TRBV11-2	TRBJ2-1	TGTGCCAGCAGCCCCAGTGGTGGGGGCCCCAATGAGCAGTTCTTC	CASSPSGGGPNEQFF
.	.	TRBV29-1	TRBJ1-2	TGCAGCGGAGCCAGGGACCCAGGGGTTGGCTACACCTTC	CSGARDPGVGYTF
.	.	TRBV29-1	TRBJ2-1	TGCAGCGTTGCCGTCTCGGGTCTTAGAAATGAGCAGTTCTTC	CSVAVSGLRNEQFF
.	.	TRBV19	TRBJ1-2	TGTGCCAGTAGTATAGGTGGCTTCGAGACGAGTTATGGCTACACCTTC	CASSIGGFETSYGYTF
.	.	TRBV5-1	TRBJ1-2	TGCGCCAGCAGCTTGGCTCCGGACACTTACTATGGCTACACCTTC	CASSLAPDTYYGYTF
TRBD2	.	TRBV27	TRBJ2-7	TGTGCCAGCAGAAGAGGCCCCTCTGGCGGGAGCGAGCAGTACTTC	CASRRGPSGGSEQYF
.	.	TRBV9	TRBJ1-1	TGTGCCAGCAGATCGGGACTAGGGAACACTGAAGCTTTCTTT	CASRSGLGNTEAFF
TRBD1	.	TRBV19	TRBJ1-5	TGTGCCAGTAAGGGACAGGGAGGGGATCAGCCCCAGCATTTT	CASKGQGGDQPQHF
.	.	TRBV7-3	TRBJ1-6	TGTGCCAGCAGCTTAATGGGCAGGGACAATTCACCCCTCCACTTT	CASSLMGRDNSPLHF
.	.	TRBV30	TRBJ1-5	TGTGCCTGGAGCTTTGATGGCAATCAGCCCCAGCATTTT	CAWSFDGNQPQHF
TRBD1	.	TRBV5-1	TRBJ2-7	TGCGCCAGCAGCCTCTCGGGCGGGACAGGGGTCGAGCAGTACTTC	CASSLSGGTGVEQYF
TRBD1	.	TRBV7-2	TRBJ2-5	TGTGCCAGCAGCCTATGGACAGGGATGAGAGGGGAGACCCAGTACTTC	CASSLWTGMRGETQYF
.	.	TRBV5-8	TRBJ1-5	TGTGCCAGCAGCTTAGGACAGAAGAGACATCAGCCCCAGCATTTT	CASSLGQKRHQPQHF
.	.	TRBV5-6	TRBJ1-2	TGTGCCAGCAGCTTTGGTAGCGCTAGGGGTGGCTACACCTTC	CASSFGSARGGYTF
.	.	TRBV4-1	TRBJ1-2	TGCGCCAGCAGCCAAGATATCCTTTATGGCTACACCTTC	CASSQDILYGYTF
.	.	TRBV7-9	TRBJ2-7	TGTGCCAGCAGCTCGGGTGGAGACGAGCAGTACTTC	CASSSGGDEQYF
TRBD2	.	TRBV20-1	TRBJ2-3	TGCAGTGCTAGTCGGTGGCGGGGGACCTTATTTGATACGCAGTATTTT	CSASRWRGTLFDTQYF
.	.	TRBV2	TRBJ2-7	TGTGCCAGCAGCGCCGAACCCTACGAGCAGTACTTC	CASSAEPYEQYF
.	.	TRBV6-1	TRBJ1-1	TGTGCCAGCAGTGAATCTTTTAGAATAACTGAAGCTTTCTTT	CASSESFRITEAFF
.	.	TRBV27	TRBJ1-6	TGTGCCAGCAGTTCCAGGGAGTATTCACCCCTCCACTTT	CASSSREYSPLHF
.	few	TRBV19	TRBJ2-7	TGTGCCAGTACCCCGACAGGGACTTGGAACCTCGAGCAGTACTTC	CASTPTGTWNLEQYF
.	.	TRBV5-1	TRBJ2-7	TGCGCCAGCAGCTTGTATGAATCCTACGAGCAGTACTTC	CASSLYESYEQYF
TRBD1	.	TRBV5-1	TRBJ1-5	TGCGCCAGCAGCCCTCGCTTAGACAGGGCTAGTGGGTGCAATCAGCCCCAGCATTTT	CASSPRLDRASGCNQPQHF
.	.	TRBV6-5	TRBJ2-1	TGTGCCAGCAGTCGGACGACTAGTCGGAATGAGCAGTTCTTC	CASSRTTSRNEQFF
.	.	TRBV21-1	TRBJ2-7	TGTGCCAGCAGCCACTCCTACGAGCAGTACTTC	CASSHSYEQYF
TRBD1	few	TRBV19	TRBJ1-5	TGTGCCAGTAGCAGAATCAACAGGGGGCGGTCTCAGCCCCAGCATTTT	CASSRINRGRSQPQHF
.	.	TRBV18	TRBJ1-2	TGTGCCAGCTCACGGGAAGGGGGGAACTATGGCTACACCTTC	CASSREGGNYGYTF